The 25 T cell receptor beta chains in this list originate from one sample, sequenced in a study of blood T cells in healthy people across ages. Sample-barcoded 5' priming and a J-beta primer mix drove a second PCR of roughly 6 to 12 cycles. TCRdb re-derived calls from the 5' RACE reads in MiXCR, one entry per CDR3 protein. This sample has around 1,500,000 distinct CDR3 sequences, with approximately 28% found just once. The sequenced sample was blood. The receptors derive from a woman in her twenties or thirties in good health.

V and J are TRBV28 and TRBJ2-1, with TRBD2 as a possible D gene (6 bases). Trimming pared 6 bases from V and 12 bases from J, leaving 21 bases between. This CDR3 is built from 14 residues. Germline V lookup: CDR1 MDHEN, CDR2 SYDVKM. CDR3 sequence (DNA): TGTGCCAGCAGCACCGGACGCCTCGGGGGAAGGCAGTTCTTC. It translates to CASSTGRLGGRQFF.

In DNA form, the CDR3 reads TGTGCCAGCACTCAACCGGGGAGCCTAAATTCACCCCTCCACTTT. Protein sequence: CASTQPGSLNSPLHF. V and J are TRBV6-6 and TRBJ1-6; D not certain. CDR3 length equals 15 residues. Germline CDR1 is MNHNY and CDR2 is SVGAGI (reference sequence). Trimming took off 7 bases at V and 7 bases at J, with 17 bases between the two ends.

This chain links TRBV6-1 with TRBJ2-3; no definite D call. The CDR3 runs 16 residues. In germline, CDR1 is MNHNS, CDR2 SASEGT. Trimming removed 2 bases at V and 2 bases at J, with 14 bases between. The CDR3 region has the DNA TGTGCCAGCAGTGAATTAGGATACTCATTCACAGATACGCAGTATTTT. Its protein product is CASSELGYSFTDTQYF.

This sequence joins TRBV6-6 and TRBJ1-4, with TRBD1 as a possible D gene (5 bases). V lost 5 bases and J lost 8, with 21 bases in between. The germline V gene has CDR1 MNHNY and CDR2 SVGAGI (reference sequence). The CDR3 has 16 residues. CDR3 coding DNA: TGTGCCAGCAGTCGGGACCGAACCCGAAGGAACGAAAAACTGTTTTTT. It yields the protein CASSRDRTRRNEKLFF.

This clonotype was found a few times. V and J are TRBV7-9 and TRBJ2-1; D possibly matches TRBD1 or TRBD2 (5 bases each). V lost 4 bases and J 8 bases, leaving 24 bases between the germline ends. Germline lookup yields CDR1 SEHNR and CDR2 FQNEAQ (reference sequence). This CDR3 spans 17 amino acids. Here the CDR3 DNA reads TGTGCCAGCAGCTCCGGGGCACGAGGGTCCCGGTACGATGAGCAGTTCTTC. Translated, it gives CASSSGARGSRYDEQFF.

This clonotype has only a few counts. V gene TRBV12-3 or TRBV12-4 combines with J gene TRBJ1-6, with 7 bases lining up with TRBD1. Trimming at V came to 6 bases and at J to 10 bases, leaving 18 bases not matched to a gene. CDR3 length: 17 amino acids. In nucleotides, the CDR3 is TGTGCCAGCAGCCCTCGTCTCTACAGGGGCATCGGCTCACCCCTCCACTTT. It specifies CASSPRLYRGIGSPLHF.

Only a few counts were recorded for this clonotype. The gene calls are TRBV12-3 or TRBV12-4 and TRBJ1-4, with D perhaps matching TRBD1 (5 bases). This CDR3 has 16 amino acids. With 6 bases removed from V and 3 bases from J, the gap between germline ends came to 17 bases. Here the CDR3 DNA reads TGTGCCAGCAGCGACCAAAATCAGGGTCCTAATGAAAAACTGTTTTTT. It encodes CASSDQNQGPNEKLFF.

This clonotype was counted ten times or more. This chain links TRBV5-1 with TRBJ2-7; 9 positions match TRBD1. The germline gives CDR1 SGHRS, CDR2 YFSETQ. The CDR3 has 15 amino acids. The junction had 4 bases not matched to a gene; V was cut back by 1 base and J by 2 bases. For the CDR3, the DNA is TGCGCCAGCAGCTTGACCGGGACAGGGCCCTACGAGCAGTACTTC. Translating gives CASSLTGTGPYEQYF. The full variable domain, in which reference TRBV5-1 and TRBJ2-7 provide the parts outside the CDR3, is KAGVTQTPRYLIKTRGQQVTLSCSPISGHRSVSWYQQTPGQGLQFLFEYFSETQRNKGNFPGRFSGRQFSNSRSEMNVSTLELGDSALYLCASSLTGTGPYEQYFGPGTRLTVT.

A remark on this clonotype: Since a much larger clone is just one base distant, this may be a read error. The chain has TRBV10-3 and TRBJ2-1; D is unresolved. CDR1 ENHRY and CDR2 SYGVKD come from the germline V gene. This CDR3 comprises 14 residues. CDR3 bases: TGTGCCATCAGGGAGTCGGCGGTAGCCTGGGAGCAGTTCTTC. Protein: CAIRESAVAWEQFF.

In its sample, this clonotype was seen many times. The genes are TRBV28 and TRBJ2-4; 9 bases are a match to TRBD2. With V trimmed by 8 bases and J by 7 bases, 9 bases remained unmatched. The CDR3 runs 14 residues. From germline, CDR1 is MDHEN and CDR2 SYDVKM. CDR3 sequence (DNA): TGTGCCAGCGTAGGCGGGGGGGCTTCGAACATTCAGTACTTC. Encoded protein: CASVGGGASNIQYF.

This clonotype was counted many times. The V and J genes are TRBV29-1 and TRBJ2-5; D is unresolved. With 2 bases removed from V and 3 bases from J, the gap between germline ends came to 10 bases. Germline V CDR1 and CDR2: SQVTM, ANQGSEA. The CDR3 is 13 amino acids. CDR3 bases: TGCAGCGTTGAATCCCCCAGCGAAGAGACCCAGTACTTC. Translated, it gives CSVESPSEETQYF.

This clonotype showed up just a few times. The chain combines TRBV3-1 with TRBJ1-2; tentative D call: TRBD1 (5 bases). Trimming pared 4 bases from V and 8 bases from J, leaving 14 bases between. Looked up from germline, CDR1 is LGHDT and CDR2 is YNNKEL (reference sequence). This CDR3 spans 13 amino acids. Here the CDR3 reads CASSRLDIYGYTF. The CDR3 DNA sequence: TGTGCCAGCAGCCGGTTGGACATCTACGGCTACACCTTC.

The chain recombines TRBV29-1 with TRBJ2-1; 14 nucleotides align to TRBD2. J lost 7 bases, V lost 4 bases, and 9 bases had no gene match. Germline loops: CDR1 SQVTM, CDR2 ANQGSEA. CDR3 length: 16 amino acids. The CDR3 is CSVATSGGAIKNEQFF. CDR3 nucleotide sequence: TGCAGCGTTGCGACTAGCGGGGGGGCCATTAAAAATGAGCAGTTCTTC.

This rearrangement joins TRBV6-6 to TRBJ1-2, with D uncertain. Germline assignment: CDR1 MNHNY and CDR2 SVGAGI (reference sequence). The CDR3 extends over 13 amino acids. The V gene lost 5 bases and the J gene lost 6 bases, with 13 bases spanning the gap. CDR3 bases: TGTGCCAGCAGTCGAAATAAGCAGCATGGCTACACCTTC. This gives the protein CASSRNKQHGYTF.

J is TRBJ2-3 and V is TRBV6-5; tentatively, D is TRBD1 (5 bases). Germline V CDR1 and CDR2: MNHEY, SVGAGI. V was cut by 4 bases and J by 1 base, with 12 bases left in between. This CDR3 has 15 residues. The CDR3 sequence is CASSSTGWGTDTQYF. The CDR3 nucleotides are TGTGCCAGCAGTTCCACAGGTTGGGGCACAGATACGCAGTATTTT.

The rearrangement links TRBV25-1 to TRBJ2-1; D perhaps matches TRBD1 (5 bases). Germline V lookup: CDR1 MGHDK, CDR2 SYGVNS. The CDR3 sequence is 12 residues long. Trimming took off 7 bases at V and 5 bases at J, with 9 bases between the two ends. The CDR3 loop is CASIGDDNEQFF. The CDR3 coding sequence is TGTGCCAGCATAGGGGATGACAATGAGCAGTTCTTC.

Notes on this clonotype: This may be a read error, as it is one base from a much larger clone. The V call is TRBV29-1, the J call TRBJ2-1; 10 bases align to TRBD1. Losses at the gene ends were 7 bases for V and 13 bases for J; bases not matched to a gene: 13. The germline gives CDR1 SQVTM, CDR2 ANQGSEA. The CDR3 is made up of 13 amino acids. CDR3 DNA sequence: TGCAGCGCTGAGACAGGGGGCTATGAGACCCAGTTCTTC. Translating it yields CSAETGGYETQFF.

V usage is TRBV10-2 and J usage is TRBJ2-1, with D hard to call. The CDR3 covers 13 residues. Trimming cost V 9 bases and J 9 bases, with 18 bases left between them. Germline assignment: CDR1 WSHSY and CDR2 SAAADI. DNA for the CDR3: TGCGCCAGTATAAGTGACCGGTTCCTTGAGCAGTTCTTC. This translates into CASISDRFLEQFF.

This clonotype was seen a handful of times. The gene calls are TRBV5-1 and TRBJ2-5, with no clear D. There are 15 residues in the CDR3. Germline CDR1 reads SGHRS; CDR2 reads YFSETQ. V was pared by 3 bases and J by 1 base, with 13 bases between. The CDR3 nucleotides are TGCGCCAGCAGCTCAGGACGGGCGAGCCAAGAGACCCAGTACTTC. Protein sequence: CASSSGRASQETQYF.

This clonotype appeared once. The chain joins TRBV18 to TRBJ1-2, with D maybe TRBD1 (5 bases). The CDR3 extends over 18 amino acids. Germline loops: CDR1 KGHSH, CDR2 LQKENI. Trimming removed 3 bases from V and 3 bases from J, with 23 bases in between. CDR3 nucleotides: TGTGCCAGCTCACCCCGCGGCAGGGCGGGGATCTCTGACTATGGCTACACCTTC. The encoded protein is CASSPRGRAGISDYGYTF.

This clonotype was counted many times. This chain links TRBV12-5 with TRBJ2-7, with D perhaps assigned TRBD1 or TRBD2 (6 bases each). The length of the CDR3 is 14 residues. Trimming shortened V by 4 bases and J by 0 bases, and 10 bases separated the two germline ends. Germline V gene sequence: CDR1 LGHNT, CDR2 FRNRAP. CDR3 region: CASGSGGDSYEQYF. As DNA, the CDR3 is TGTGCTAGTGGTTCCGGGGGCGACTCCTACGAGCAGTACTTC.

The chain couples TRBV18 to TRBJ2-3, with 8 bases lining up with TRBD2. This CDR3 spans 17 amino acids. With 3 bases clipped from V and 4 bases from J, the junction kept 12 bases outside the gene matches. In germline, CDR1 is KGHSH, CDR2 LQKENI. The CDR3 loop reads CASSPLGLARAADTQYF. The CDR3 nucleotides read TGTGCCAGCTCACCGCTAGGACTAGCCCGAGCCGCAGATACGCAGTATTTT.

The chain links TRBV4-3 to TRBJ2-7, with a tentative D call TRBD1 (5 bases). The CDR3 contains 13 residues. CDR1 is LGHNA and CDR2 is YSLEER in the germline V gene. Trimming took 0 bases from V and 6 from J, leaving 9 bases between them. For the CDR3, the DNA is TGCGCCAGCAGCCAAGACCAGGGCTCCGAGCAGTACTTC. Protein product: CASSQDQGSEQYF.

This clonotype turned up a few times. At one end, the junction sequence differs from germline, possibly due to a read error. This chain links TRBV11-2 with TRBJ2-5; maybe TRBD2 (6 bases). Germline assignment: CDR1 SGHAT and CDR2 FQNNGV. CDR3 size: 15 residues. The CDR3 loop is CDSSRWNGGSETQYF. Written as DNA, the CDR3 is TGTGACAGCAGCAGATGGAACGGGGGTTCAGAGACCCAGTACTTC. The full variable domain, rest sourced from reference TRBV11-2 and TRBJ2-5, is EAGVAQSPRYKIIEKRQSVAFWCNPISGHATLYWYQQILGQGPKLLIQFQNNGVVDDSQLPKDRFSAERLKGVDSTLKIQPAKLEDSAVYLCDSSRWNGGSETQYFGPGTRLLVL.

This clonotype has a count of ten or more. The gene calls are TRBV14 and TRBJ2-7; the D gene could be TRBD1 or TRBD2 (7 bases each). The CDR3 length is 15 residues. Germline values: CDR1 SGHDN, CDR2 FVKESK. Trimming left V 1 base short and J 2 bases short, with 12 bases between. CDR3 amino acids: CASSQASGGAYEQYF. DNA for the CDR3: TGTGCCAGCAGCCAAGCCTCAGGGGGGGCCTACGAGCAGTACTTC.